The next 3 T cell receptor beta chains were all read from a single sample in a study of T cell responses to AZD1222 COVID-19 vaccine. Produced via immunoSEQ multiplex PCR; TCRdb's table is partial and in-frame only. The table has roughly 120,000 clones, around 89% seen once. This sample comprised peripheral blood, obtained 28 days after the second AZD1222 dose. The source of these receptors is an adult who received the AZD1222 COVID-19 vaccine.

The rearrangement uses TRBV2 and TRBJ1-2, with a possible D match to TRBD1 (5 bases). Germline lookup yields CDR1 SNHLY and CDR2 FYNNEI. The V and J ends lost 6 bases and 4 bases respectively, with 18 bases between them. The CDR3 totals 15 residues. CDR3 bases: TGTGCCAGCAGGAACGACGGGGCAAATTTCTATGGCTACACCTTC. Translated, it gives CASRNDGANFYGYTF.

This clone occurred once. The rearrangement uses TRBV10-2 and TRBJ2-7, with D possibly being TRBD1 or TRBD2 (7 bases each). Trimming stripped 1 base from V and 0 bases from J, with 13 bases between. Germline-derived CDR1 and CDR2 are WSHSY and SAAADI. CDR3 length equals 16 residues. The CDR3 loop is CASSEWQGDYSYEQYF. The DNA for the CDR3 is TGCGCCAGCAGTGAGTGGCAGGGGGACTACTCCTACGAGCAGTACTTC.

The chain has TRBV2 and TRBJ1-1; 7 bases line up with TRBD1. Unmatched junction bases numbered 6, after V lost 5 bases and J lost 0 bases. Germline-derived CDR1 and CDR2 are SNHLY and FYNNEI. The CDR3 consists of 15 residues. DNA of the CDR3: TGTGCCAGCAGTAACGACAGGGCTTTGAACACTGAAGCTTTCTTT. It yields the protein CASSNDRALNTEAFF.